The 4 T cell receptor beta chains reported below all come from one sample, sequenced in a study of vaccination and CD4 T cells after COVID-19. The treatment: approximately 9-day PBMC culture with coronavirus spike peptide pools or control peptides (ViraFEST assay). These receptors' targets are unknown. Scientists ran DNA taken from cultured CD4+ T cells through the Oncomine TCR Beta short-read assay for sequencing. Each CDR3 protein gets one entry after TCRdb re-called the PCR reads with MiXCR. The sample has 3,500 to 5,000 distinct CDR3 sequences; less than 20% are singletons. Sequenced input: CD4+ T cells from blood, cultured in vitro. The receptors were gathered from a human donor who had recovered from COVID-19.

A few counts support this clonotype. The DNA of the CDR3 is TGCAGTGCTCAGGGTTATCACGATCAGCCCCAGCATTTT. It encodes CSAQGYHDQPQHF. The rearrangement uses TRBV20-1 and TRBJ1-5; a weak D match, TRBD1 (5 bases). Trimming removed 5 bases at V and 5 bases at J, with 13 bases between. This CDR3 comprises 13 residues. Per the germline V gene, CDR1 is DFQATT and CDR2 is SNEGSKA (reference sequence).

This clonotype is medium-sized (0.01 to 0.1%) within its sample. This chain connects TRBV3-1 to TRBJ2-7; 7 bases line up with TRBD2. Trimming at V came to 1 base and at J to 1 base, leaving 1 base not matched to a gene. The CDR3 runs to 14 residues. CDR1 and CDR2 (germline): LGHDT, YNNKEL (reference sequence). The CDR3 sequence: CASSQGAGSYEQYF. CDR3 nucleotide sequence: TGTGCCAGCAGCCAAGGAGCGGGGTCCTACGAGCAGTACTTC.

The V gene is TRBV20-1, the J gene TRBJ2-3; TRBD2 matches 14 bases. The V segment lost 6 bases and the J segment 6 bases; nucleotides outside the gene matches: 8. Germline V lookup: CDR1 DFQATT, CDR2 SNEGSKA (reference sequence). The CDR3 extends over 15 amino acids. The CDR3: CSAPTSGGAADTQYF. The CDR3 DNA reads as TGCAGTGCACCGACTAGCGGGGGGGCGGCGGATACGCAGTATTTT.

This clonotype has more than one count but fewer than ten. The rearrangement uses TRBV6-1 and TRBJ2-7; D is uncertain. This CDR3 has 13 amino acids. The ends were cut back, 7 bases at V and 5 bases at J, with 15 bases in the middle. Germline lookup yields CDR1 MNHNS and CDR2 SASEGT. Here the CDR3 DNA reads TGTGCCAGCACAATAGCTGCAGGCCACGAGCAGTACTTC. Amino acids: CASTIAAGHEQYF.